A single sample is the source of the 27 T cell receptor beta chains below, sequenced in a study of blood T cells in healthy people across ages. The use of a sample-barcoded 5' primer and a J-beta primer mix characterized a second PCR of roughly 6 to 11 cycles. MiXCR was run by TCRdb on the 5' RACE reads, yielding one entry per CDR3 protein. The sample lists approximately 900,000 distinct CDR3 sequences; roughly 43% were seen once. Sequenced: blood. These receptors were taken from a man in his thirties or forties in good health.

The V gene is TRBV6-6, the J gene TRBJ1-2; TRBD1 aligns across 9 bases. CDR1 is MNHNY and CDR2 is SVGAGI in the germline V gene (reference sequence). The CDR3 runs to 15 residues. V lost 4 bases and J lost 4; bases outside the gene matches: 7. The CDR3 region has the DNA TGTGCCAGCAGTTTTCGGACAGGGGTCACCTATGGCTACACCTTC. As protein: CASSFRTGVTYGYTF.

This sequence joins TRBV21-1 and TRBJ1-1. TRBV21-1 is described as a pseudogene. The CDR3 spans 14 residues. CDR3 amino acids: CASSKVPLFAEAFF. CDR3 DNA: TGTGCCAGCAGCAAAGTCCCACTATTCGCTGAAGCTTTCTTT.

CDR3 amino acids: CASSAGTSGGAPYNEQFF. Written as DNA, the CDR3 is TGTGCCAGTAGTGCCGGGACTAGCGGGGGGGCCCCCTACAATGAGCAGTTCTTC. The chain is built from TRBV19 and TRBJ2-1, with 16 bases aligning to TRBD2. Trimming cost V 5 bases and J 2 bases; bases outside gene matches: 6. The germline gives CDR1 LNHDA, CDR2 SQIVND (reference sequence). CDR3 length equals 18 residues.

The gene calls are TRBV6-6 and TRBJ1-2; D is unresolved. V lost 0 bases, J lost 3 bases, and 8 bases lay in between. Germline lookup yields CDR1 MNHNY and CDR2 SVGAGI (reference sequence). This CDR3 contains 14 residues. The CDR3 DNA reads TGTGCCAGCAGTTACTCGCCCAATTACTATGGCTACACCTTC. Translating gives CASSYSPNYYGYTF.

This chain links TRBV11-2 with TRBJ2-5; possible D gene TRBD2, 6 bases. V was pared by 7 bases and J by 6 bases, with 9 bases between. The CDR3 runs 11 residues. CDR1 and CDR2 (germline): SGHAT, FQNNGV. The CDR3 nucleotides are TGTGCCAGCACTCGCGGGAAGACCCAGTACTTC. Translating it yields CASTRGKTQYF.

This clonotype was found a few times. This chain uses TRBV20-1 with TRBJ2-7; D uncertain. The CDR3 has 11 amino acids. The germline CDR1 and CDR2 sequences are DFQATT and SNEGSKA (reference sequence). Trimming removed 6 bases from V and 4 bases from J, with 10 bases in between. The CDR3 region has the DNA TGCAGTGCCCAGACACTTTACGAGCAGTACTTC. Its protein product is CSAQTLYEQYF.

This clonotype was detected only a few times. The CDR3 protein is CASSPTVLSYEQYF. As DNA, the CDR3 is TGTGCCAGCAGCCCGACAGTGCTCTCCTACGAGCAGTACTTC. V usage is TRBV28 and J usage is TRBJ2-7; perhaps TRBD1 as D (5 bases). V was shortened by 6 bases and J by 0 bases, with 12 bases between the two germline ends. Germline values: CDR1 MDHEN, CDR2 SYDVKM. The CDR3 is 14 amino acids.

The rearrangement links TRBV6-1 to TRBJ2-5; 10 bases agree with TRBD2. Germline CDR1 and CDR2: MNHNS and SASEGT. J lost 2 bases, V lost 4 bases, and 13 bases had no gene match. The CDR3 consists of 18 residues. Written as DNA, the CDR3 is TGTGCCAGCAGTGGGGATTTAGCTAGCGGGGGAACACAAGAGACCCAGTACTTC. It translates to CASSGDLASGGTQETQYF.

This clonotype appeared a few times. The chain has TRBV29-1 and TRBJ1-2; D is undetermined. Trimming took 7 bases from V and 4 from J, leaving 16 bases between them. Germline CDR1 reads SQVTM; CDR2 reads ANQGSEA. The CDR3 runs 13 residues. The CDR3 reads CSAGPEVGYGYTF. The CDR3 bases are TGCAGCGCCGGACCCGAAGTGGGCTATGGCTACACCTTC.

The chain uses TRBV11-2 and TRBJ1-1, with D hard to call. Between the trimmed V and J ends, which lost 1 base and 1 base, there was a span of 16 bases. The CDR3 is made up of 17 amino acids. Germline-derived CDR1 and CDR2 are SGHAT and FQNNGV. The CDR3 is CASSLVLRPAPNTEAFF. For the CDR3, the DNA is TGTGCCAGCAGCTTAGTCCTCCGGCCAGCCCCGAACACTGAAGCTTTCTTT.

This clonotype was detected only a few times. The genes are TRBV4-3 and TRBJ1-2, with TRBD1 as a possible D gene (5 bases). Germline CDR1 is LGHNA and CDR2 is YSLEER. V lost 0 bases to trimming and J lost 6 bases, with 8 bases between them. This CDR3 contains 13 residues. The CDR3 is CASSQEEGNGYTF. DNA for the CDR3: TGCGCCAGCAGCCAAGAGGAGGGGAATGGCTACACCTTC.

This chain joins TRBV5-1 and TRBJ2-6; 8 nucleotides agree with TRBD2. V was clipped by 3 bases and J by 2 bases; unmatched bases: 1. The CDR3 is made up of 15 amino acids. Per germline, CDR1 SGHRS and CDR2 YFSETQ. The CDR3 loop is CASSSGGAGANVLTF. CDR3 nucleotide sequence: TGCGCCAGCAGCTCGGGGGGGGCTGGGGCCAACGTCCTGACTTTC.

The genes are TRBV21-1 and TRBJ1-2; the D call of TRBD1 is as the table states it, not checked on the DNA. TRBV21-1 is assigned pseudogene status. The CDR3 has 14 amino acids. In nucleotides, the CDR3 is TGTGCCAGCAGCAAACCTGACAGGAACTATGGCTACACCTTC. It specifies CASSKPDRNYGYTF.

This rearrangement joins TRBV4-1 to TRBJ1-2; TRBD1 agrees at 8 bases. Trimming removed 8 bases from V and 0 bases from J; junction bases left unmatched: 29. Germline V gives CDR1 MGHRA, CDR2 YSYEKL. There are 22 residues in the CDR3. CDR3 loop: CASGRTLINSYGTGKANYGYTF. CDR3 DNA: TGCGCCAGCGGCCGAACACTCATCAACTCGTACGGGACAGGTAAAGCTAACTATGGCTACACCTTC.

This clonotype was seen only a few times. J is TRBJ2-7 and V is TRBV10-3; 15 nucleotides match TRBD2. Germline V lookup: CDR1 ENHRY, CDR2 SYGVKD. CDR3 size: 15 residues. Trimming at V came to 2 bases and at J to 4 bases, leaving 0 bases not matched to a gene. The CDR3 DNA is TGTGCCATCAGTGAGGGACTAGCGGGAGGGTACGAGCAGTACTTC. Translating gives CAISEGLAGGYEQYF.

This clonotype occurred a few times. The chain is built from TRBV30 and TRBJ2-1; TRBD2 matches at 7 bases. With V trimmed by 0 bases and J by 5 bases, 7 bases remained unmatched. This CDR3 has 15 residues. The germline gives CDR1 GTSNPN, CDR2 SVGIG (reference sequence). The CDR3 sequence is CAWSVRQGGHNEQFF. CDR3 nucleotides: TGTGCCTGGAGTGTTCGGCAGGGAGGGCACAATGAGCAGTTCTTC.

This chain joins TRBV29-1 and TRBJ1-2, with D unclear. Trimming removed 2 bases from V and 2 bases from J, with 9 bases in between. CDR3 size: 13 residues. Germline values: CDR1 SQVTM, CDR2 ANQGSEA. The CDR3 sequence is CSVESTSNYGYTF. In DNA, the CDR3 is TGCAGCGTTGAATCGACATCGAACTATGGCTACACCTTC.

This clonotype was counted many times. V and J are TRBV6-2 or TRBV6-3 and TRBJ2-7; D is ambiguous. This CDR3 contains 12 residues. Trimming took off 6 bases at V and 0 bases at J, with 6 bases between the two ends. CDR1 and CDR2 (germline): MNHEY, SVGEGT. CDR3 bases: TGTGCCAGCAGAACCAGCTCCTACGAGCAGTACTTC. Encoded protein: CASRTSSYEQYF.

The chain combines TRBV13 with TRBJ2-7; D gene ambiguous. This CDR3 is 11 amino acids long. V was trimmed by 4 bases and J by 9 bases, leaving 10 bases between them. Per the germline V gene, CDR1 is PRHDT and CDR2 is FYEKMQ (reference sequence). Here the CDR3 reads CASSSTTGQYF. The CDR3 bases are TGTGCCAGCAGCTCGACCACGGGGCAGTACTTC.

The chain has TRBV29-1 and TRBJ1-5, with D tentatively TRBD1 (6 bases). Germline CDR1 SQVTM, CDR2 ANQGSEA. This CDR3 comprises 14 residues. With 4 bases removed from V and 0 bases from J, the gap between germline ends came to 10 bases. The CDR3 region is CSVAWGASNQPQHF. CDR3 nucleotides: TGCAGCGTTGCTTGGGGGGCTAGCAATCAGCCCCAGCATTTT. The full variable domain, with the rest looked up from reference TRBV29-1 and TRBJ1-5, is SAVISQKPSRDICQRGTSLTIQCQVDSQVTMMFWYRQQPGQSLTLIATANQGSEATYESGFVIDKFPISRPNLTFSTLTVSNMSPEDSSIYLCSVAWGASNQPQHFGDGTRLSIL.

CDR3 sequence reads: CASSDTSGASYNEQFF. The CDR3 DNA sequence: TGTGCCAGCAGCGACACTAGCGGTGCCTCCTACAATGAGCAGTTCTTC. J is TRBJ2-1 and V is TRBV7-2; 8 positions agree with TRBD2. Germline trimming cut 5 bases from V and 0 bases from J; bases unmatched to any gene: 6. The CDR3 is made up of 16 amino acids. Germline V gene lookup returns CDR1 SGHTA and CDR2 FQGNSA.

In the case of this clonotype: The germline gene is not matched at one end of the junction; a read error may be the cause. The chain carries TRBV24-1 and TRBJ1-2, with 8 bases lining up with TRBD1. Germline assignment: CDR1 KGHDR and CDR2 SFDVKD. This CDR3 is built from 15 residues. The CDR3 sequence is CAASDPGQGEYGYTF. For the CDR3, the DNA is TGTGCCGCCAGTGACCCCGGACAGGGCGAGTATGGCTACACCTTC.

CDR3 residues: CASSQPGRGYYEQYF. The CDR3, as DNA: TGCGCCAGCAGCCAACCGGGACGGGGGTACTACGAGCAGTACTTC. This chain joins TRBV4-1 and TRBJ2-7, with D possibly TRBD2 on 6 matching bases. V dropped 2 bases and J dropped 3 bases, with 14 bases sitting between them. The germline CDR1 and CDR2 sequences are MGHRA and YSYEKL. This CDR3 is built from 15 residues.

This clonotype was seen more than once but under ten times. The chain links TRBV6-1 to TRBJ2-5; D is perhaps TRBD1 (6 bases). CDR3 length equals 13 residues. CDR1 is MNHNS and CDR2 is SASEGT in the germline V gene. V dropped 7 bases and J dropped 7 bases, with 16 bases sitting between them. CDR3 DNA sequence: TGTGCCAGCAATGGACAGCCCAGCGGGACCCAGTACTTC. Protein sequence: CASNGQPSGTQYF.

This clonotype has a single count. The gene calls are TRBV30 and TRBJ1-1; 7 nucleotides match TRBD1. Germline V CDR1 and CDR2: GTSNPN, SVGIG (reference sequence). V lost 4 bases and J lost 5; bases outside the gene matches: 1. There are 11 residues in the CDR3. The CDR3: CAWIQGTEAFF. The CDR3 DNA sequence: TGTGCCTGGATACAGGGGACTGAAGCTTTCTTT. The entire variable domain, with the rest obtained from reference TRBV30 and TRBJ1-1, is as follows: SQTIHQWPATLVQPVGSPLSLECTVEGTSNPNLYWYRQAAGRGLQLLFYSVGIGQISSEVPQNLSASRPQDRQFILSSKKLLLSDSGFYLCAWIQGTEAFFGQGTRLTVV.

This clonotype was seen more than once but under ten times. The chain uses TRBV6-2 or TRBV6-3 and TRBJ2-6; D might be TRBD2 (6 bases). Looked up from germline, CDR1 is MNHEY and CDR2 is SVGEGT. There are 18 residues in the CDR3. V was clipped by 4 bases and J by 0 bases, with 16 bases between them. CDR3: CASSLVGGAASGANVLTF. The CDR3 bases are TGTGCCAGCAGTTTGGTTGGCGGGGCGGCCTCTGGGGCCAACGTCCTGACTTTC.

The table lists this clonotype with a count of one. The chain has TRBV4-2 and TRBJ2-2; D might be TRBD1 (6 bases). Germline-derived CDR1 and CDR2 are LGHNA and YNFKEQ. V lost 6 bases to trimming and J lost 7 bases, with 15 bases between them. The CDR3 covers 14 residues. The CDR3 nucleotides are TGTGCCAGCAGAGGTACAGGGTCGGACGGGGAGCTGTTTTTT. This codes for CASRGTGSDGELFF.